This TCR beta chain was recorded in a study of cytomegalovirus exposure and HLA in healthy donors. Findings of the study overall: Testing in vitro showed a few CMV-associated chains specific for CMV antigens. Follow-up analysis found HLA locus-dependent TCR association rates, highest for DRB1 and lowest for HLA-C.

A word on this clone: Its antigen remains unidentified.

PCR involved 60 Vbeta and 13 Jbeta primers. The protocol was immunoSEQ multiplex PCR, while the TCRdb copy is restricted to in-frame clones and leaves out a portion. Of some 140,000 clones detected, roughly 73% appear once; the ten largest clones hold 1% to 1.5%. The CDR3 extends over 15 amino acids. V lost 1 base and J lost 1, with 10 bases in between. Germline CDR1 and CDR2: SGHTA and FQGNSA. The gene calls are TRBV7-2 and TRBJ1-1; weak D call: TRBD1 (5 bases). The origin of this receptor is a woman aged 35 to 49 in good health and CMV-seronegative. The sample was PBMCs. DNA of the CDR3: TGTGCCAGCAGCTTAGGTGCGACAGCGAACACTGAAGCTTTCTTT. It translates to CASSLGATANTEAFF.